The entry below gives a single T cell receptor beta chain sequence along with its context. Its antigen is as yet unknown. The data stem from a study of T cells in Graves' hyperthyroidism and ophthalmopathy. Uncontrolled infection, other autoimmune disease, pregnancy or lactation disqualified patients from enrolment. This CDR3 has 14 amino acids. Trimming pared 4 bases from V and 6 bases from J, leaving 16 bases between. CDR1 is WSHSY and CDR2 is SAAADI in the germline V gene. Amplified TCR beta CDR3 regions came from RNA transcripts. Carried out on the TCR CDR3, a first-round RT-PCR used the HTBI primer set. In TCRdb, the multiplex PCR reads were re-called with MiXCR into one record per CDR3 protein. The sample lists roughly 500,000 distinct CDR3 sequences, roughly 45% occurring once. Study-level results: Most clonotypes expanded in thyroid above 0.001 were likewise present in blood. Prediction of ophthalmopathy progression came a median approximately 6.6 months pre-onset.

The TCR was taken from an adult woman with Graves' disease, either hyperthyroidism or ophthalmopathy (not recorded which). The sample consisted of peripheral blood or thyroid tissue (not recorded which). V is TRBV10-2 and J is TRBJ2-7, with D perhaps matching TRBD1 or TRBD2 (5 bases each). The CDR3 spells CASSAGLRGLEQYF. The CDR3, as DNA: TGCGCCAGCAGTGCCGGGCTGAGGGGTCTCGAGCAGTACTTC.